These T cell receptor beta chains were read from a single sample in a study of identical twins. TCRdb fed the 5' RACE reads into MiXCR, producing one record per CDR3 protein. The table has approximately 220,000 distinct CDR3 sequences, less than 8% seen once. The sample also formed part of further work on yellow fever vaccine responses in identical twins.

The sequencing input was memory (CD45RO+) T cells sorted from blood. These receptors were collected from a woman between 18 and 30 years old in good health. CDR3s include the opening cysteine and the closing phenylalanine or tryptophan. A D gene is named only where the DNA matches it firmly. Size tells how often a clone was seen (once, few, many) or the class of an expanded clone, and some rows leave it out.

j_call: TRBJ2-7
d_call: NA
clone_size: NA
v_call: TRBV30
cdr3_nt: TGTGCCTGGAGGGGGGTCCGGTCCTACGAGCAGTACTTC
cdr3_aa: CAWRGVRSYEQYF

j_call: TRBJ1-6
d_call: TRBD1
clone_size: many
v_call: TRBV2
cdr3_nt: TGTGCCAGCGCTGTGACAGGGCTCAATAATTCACCCCTCCACTTT
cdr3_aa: CASAVTGLNNSPLHF

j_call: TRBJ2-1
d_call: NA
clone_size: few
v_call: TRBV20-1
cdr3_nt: TGCAGTGCTAGGGTTGAGGGCAGTGAGCAGTTCTTC
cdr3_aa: CSARVEGSEQFF

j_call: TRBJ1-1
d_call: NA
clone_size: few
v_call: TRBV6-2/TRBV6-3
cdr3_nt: TGTGCCAGCAGAGGACACTTGAACACTGAAGCTTTCTTT
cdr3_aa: CASRGHLNTEAFF

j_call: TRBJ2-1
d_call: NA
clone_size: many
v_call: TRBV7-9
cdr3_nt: TGTGCCAGCAGCCCCCGGGCGGGTAGATTGCAGTTCTTC
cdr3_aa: CASSPRAGRLQFF

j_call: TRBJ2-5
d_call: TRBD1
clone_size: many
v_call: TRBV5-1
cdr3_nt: TGCGCCAGCAGCTTGGGCGACAGGGGGATATCAGAGACCCAGTACTTC
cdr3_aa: CASSLGDRGISETQYF

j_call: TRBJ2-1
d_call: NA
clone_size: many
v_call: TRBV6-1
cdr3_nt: TGTGCCAGCAGAGTACGAACAGGTGTCAACAATGAGCAGTTCTTC
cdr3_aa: CASRVRTGVNNEQFF

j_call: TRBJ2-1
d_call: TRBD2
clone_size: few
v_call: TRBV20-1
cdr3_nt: TGCAGTGCTAACTACCTTCTAGCGGGACCGTTCTTC
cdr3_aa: CSANYLLAGPFF

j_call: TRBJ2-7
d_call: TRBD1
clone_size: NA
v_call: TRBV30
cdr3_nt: TGTGCCTGGAGTGGACAGGACAGGGGAGGCGAGCAGTACTTC
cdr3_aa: CAWSGQDRGGEQYF

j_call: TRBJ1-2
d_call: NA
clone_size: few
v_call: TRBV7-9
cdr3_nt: TGTGCCAGCAGCCCGGGGGGGGGAGACGGTGGCTACACCTTC
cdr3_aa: CASSPGGGDGGYTF

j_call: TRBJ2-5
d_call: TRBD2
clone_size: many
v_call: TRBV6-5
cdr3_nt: TGTGCCAGCAGTTTTTTCCTAGCGGGGGGGGAAACCCAGTACTTC
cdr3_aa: CASSFFLAGGETQYF

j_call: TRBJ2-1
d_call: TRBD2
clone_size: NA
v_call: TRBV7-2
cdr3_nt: TGTGCCAGCAGCTTACCGAGGGTACTAGCGGGGGGGCTGTATGGTGAGCAGTTCTTC
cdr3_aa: CASSLPRVLAGGLYGEQFF

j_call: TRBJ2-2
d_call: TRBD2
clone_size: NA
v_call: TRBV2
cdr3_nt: TGTGCCAGCAGCCTAGGACTAGCGGACACCGGGGAGCTGTTTTTT
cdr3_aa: CASSLGLADTGELFF

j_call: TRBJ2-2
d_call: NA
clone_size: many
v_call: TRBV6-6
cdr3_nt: TGTGCCAGCAGTTATAACACCGGGGAGCTGTTTTTT
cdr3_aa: CASSYNTGELFF

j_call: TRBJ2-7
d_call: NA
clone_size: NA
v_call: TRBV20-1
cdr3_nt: TGCAGTGCTAAGGAGTACGAGCAGTACTTC
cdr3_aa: CSAKEYEQYF

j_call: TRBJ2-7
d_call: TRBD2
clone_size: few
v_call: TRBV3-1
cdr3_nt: TGTGCCAGCAGCCAAGTACCCAGCGGGAGCTACGAGCAGTACTTC
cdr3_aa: CASSQVPSGSYEQYF

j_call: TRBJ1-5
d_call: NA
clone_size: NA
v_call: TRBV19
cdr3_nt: TGTGCCAGTAAGGGGACCGCCGTCAGACCCCAGCATTTT
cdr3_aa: CASKGTAVRPQHF

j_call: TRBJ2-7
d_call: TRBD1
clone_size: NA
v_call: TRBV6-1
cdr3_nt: TGTGCCAGCATCAATAGACAACTGACAGGGACCTACGAGCAGTACTTC
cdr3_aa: CASINRQLTGTYEQYF

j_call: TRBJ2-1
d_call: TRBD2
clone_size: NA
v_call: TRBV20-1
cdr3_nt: TGCAGTGCTAGAGATCGTCTCAGAGCGGGAGCGGGTGAGCAGTTCTTC
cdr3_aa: CSARDRLRAGAGEQFF

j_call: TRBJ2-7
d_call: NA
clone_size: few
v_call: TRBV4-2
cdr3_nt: TGTGCCAGCAGCCAAGATCTAGGTAGCGGCGCCTACGAGCAGTACTTC
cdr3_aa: CASSQDLGSGAYEQYF

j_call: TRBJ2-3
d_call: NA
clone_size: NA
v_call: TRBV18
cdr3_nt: TGTGCCAGCTCACCTATAGAGGGGGATACGCAGTATTTT
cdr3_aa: CASSPIEGDTQYF

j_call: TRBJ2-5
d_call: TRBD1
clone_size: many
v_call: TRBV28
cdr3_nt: TGTGCCAGCGGCTGGACAGGTCAAGAGACCCAGTACTTC
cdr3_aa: CASGWTGQETQYF

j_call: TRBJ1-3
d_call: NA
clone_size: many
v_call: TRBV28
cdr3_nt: TGTGCCAGCACCCGGAGTATGACTGGAAACACCATATATTTT
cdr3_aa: CASTRSMTGNTIYF

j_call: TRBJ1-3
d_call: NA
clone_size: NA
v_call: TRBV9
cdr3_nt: TGTGCCAGCAGCGTAGCGGCAGGGTGGAACACCATATATTTT
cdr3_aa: CASSVAAGWNTIYF

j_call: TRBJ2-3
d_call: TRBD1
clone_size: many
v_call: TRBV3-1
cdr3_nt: TGTGCCAGCAGCTACGGACAGGGCGGAAGCACAGATACGCAGTATTTT
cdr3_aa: CASSYGQGGSTDTQYF

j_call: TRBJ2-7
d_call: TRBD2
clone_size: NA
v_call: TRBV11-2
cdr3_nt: TGTGCCAGCAGCTTAGAAGGGACTAGCGGATCCTACGAGCAGTACTTC
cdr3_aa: CASSLEGTSGSYEQYF

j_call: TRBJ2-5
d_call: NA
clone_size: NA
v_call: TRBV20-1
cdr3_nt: TGCAGTGCTAGGTGGCTTGGGAGGCAAGAGACCCAGTACTTC
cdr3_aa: CSARWLGRQETQYF

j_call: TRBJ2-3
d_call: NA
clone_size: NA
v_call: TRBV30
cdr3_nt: TGTGCCTGGAGTGTAAACGGGAGAAGCACAGATACGCAGTATTTT
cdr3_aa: CAWSVNGRSTDTQYF

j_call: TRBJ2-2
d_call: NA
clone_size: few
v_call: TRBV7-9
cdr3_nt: TGTGCCAGCAGTACCGCTGGGGGACCCGGGGAGCTGTTTTTT
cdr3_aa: CASSTAGGPGELFF

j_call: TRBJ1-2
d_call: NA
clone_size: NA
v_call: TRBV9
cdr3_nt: TGTGCCAGCAGCGTAGGCTTGACGAAGGGAGATCGGTATGGCTACACCTTC
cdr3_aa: CASSVGLTKGDRYGYTF

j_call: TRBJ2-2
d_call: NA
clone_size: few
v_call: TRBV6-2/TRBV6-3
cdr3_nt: TGTGCCGGCCGGGCAAACGTGGATACCGGGGAGCTGTTTTTT
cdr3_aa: CAGRANVDTGELFF

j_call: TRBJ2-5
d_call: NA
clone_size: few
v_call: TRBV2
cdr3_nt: TGTGCCAGCAGTGCCCAGGTATCCCAAGAGACCCAGTACTTC
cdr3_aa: CASSAQVSQETQYF

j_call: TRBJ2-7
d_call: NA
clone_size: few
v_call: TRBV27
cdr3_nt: TGTGCCAGCAGTTTATATGGAGGGGCTCTGAGCGAGCAGTACTTC
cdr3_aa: CASSLYGGALSEQYF

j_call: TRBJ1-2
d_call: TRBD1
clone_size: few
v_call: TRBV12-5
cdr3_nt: TGTGCTAGTGGTTTTACCGGGAAGTCTCCAGGGGGAGGAGATGGCTACACCTTC
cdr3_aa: CASGFTGKSPGGGDGYTF

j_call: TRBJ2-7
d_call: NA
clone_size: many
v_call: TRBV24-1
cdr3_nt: TGTGCCACCAGGGCCAGGCCAATTTGGCAAGGGGGCTCCTACGAGCAGTACTTC
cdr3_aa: CATRARPIWQGGSYEQYF

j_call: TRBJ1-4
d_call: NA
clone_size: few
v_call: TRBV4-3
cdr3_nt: TGCGCCAGCAGCCAAGCAGGGGTAAATGAAAAACTGTTTTTT
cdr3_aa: CASSQAGVNEKLFF

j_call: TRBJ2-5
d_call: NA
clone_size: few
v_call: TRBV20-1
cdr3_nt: TGCAGTGCTAGAGAGGTGATTGGTTGGGAGACCCAGTACTTC
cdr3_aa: CSAREVIGWETQYF

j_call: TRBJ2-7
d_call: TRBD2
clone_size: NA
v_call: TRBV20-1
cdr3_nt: TGCAGTGCTAGAGTACTACTAGCGGGCTCCTACGAGCAGTACTTC
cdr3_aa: CSARVLLAGSYEQYF

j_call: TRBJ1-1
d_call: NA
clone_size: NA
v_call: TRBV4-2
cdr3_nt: TGTGCCAGCAGCCATCGACAGAACACTGAAGCTTTCTTT
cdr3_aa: CASSHRQNTEAFF

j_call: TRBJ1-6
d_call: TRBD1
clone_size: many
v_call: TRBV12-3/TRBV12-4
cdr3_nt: TGTGCCAGCAGTCGGAATTGGGGCAGGGGGGATTCACCCCTCCACTTT
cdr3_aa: CASSRNWGRGDSPLHF

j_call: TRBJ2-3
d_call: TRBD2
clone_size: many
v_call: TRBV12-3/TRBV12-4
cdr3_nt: TGTGCCAGTACCGGGACTAGCGGGCTCCGGGATACGCAGTATTTT
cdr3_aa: CASTGTSGLRDTQYF

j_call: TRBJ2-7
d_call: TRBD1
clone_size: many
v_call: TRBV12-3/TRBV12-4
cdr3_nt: TGTGCCAGCAGTTTGAAGGGGACAGGGGCCTACGAGCAGTACTTC
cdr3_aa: CASSLKGTGAYEQYF

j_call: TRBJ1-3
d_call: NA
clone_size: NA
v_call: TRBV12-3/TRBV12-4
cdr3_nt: TGTGCCACCGAATTTGGAAACACCATGTATTTT
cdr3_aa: CATEFGNTMYF

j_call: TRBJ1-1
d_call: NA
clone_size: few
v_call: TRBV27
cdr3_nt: TGTGCCAGCAGTTTATCGTTGTTGTGGGGGGCGGCTTTCTTT
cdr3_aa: CASSLSLLWGAAFF

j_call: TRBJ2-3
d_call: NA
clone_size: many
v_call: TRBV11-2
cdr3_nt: TGTGCCAGCACCCGCGGGGCAGTAAACACAGATACGCAGTATTTT
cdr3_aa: CASTRGAVNTDTQYF

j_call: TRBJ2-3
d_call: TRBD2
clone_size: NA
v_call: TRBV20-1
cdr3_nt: TGCAGTGCCAACGCCCTAGCGGGGGGCACAGATACGCAGTATTTT
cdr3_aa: CSANALAGGTDTQYF

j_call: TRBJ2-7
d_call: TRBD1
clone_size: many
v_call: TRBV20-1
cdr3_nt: TGCAGTGCTAGACCGACGTTGGGGACAGGTAATGGAGAGCAGTACTTC
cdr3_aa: CSARPTLGTGNGEQYF

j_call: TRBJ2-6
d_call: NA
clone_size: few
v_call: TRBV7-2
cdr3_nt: TGTGCCAGCAGCTTAGCGCTACAGGGGAGGCTCTCTGGGGCCAACGTCCTGACTTTC
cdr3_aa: CASSLALQGRLSGANVLTF

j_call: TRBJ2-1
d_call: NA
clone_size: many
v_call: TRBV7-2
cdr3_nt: TGTGCCAGCACGACTAGAACCTACAATGAGCAGTTCTTC
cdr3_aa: CASTTRTYNEQFF

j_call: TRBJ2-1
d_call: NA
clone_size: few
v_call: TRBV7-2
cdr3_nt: TGTGCCAGCAGCTTAGCGCGATACAATGAGCAGTTCTTC
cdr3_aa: CASSLARYNEQFF

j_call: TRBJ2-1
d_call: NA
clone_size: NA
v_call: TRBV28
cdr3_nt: TGTGCCAGCAGTTTAGGGACCGGGACCGGGCTCAATGAGCAGTTCTTC
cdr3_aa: CASSLGTGTGLNEQFF

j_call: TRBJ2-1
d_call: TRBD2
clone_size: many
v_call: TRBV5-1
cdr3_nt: TGCGCCAGCAGCTTGGATAGCGGGAGTTTAGGTGAGCAGTTCTTC
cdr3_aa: CASSLDSGSLGEQFF

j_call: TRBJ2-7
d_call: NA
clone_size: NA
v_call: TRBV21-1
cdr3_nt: TGTGCCAGCAGCCCCCGAGCCTTGACCCTTAGCGGGATGACCTACGAGCAGTACTTC
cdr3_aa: CASSPRALTLSGMTYEQYF

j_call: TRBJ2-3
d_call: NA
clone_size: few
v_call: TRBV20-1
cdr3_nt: TGCAGTGAGGGGGGGCTCACAGATACGCAGTATTTT
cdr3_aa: CSEGGLTDTQYF